This TCR beta chain emerged from a study of shared T cell receptors in the human thymus. V lost 5 bases, J lost 4 bases, and 11 bases lay in between. CDR3 size: 13 residues. Germline V gene sequence: CDR1 SGHTA, CDR2 FQGNSA. Clones were read by immunoSEQ multiplex PCR, and TCRdb kept only the in-frame ones, dropping some. Counted here are 650,000 to 950,000 clones, 80% to 90% occurring once; the ten biggest clones make up around 0.0094%. The same sample was also studied in work on human thymus T cells. From that report: Immunologically healthy infants in Finland undergoing congenital heart defect surgery were the donors. The thymus tissue came from resections taken during corrective heart surgery. Reports from related research described highly overlapping thymic repertoires among unrelated individuals.

The sample comprised thymocytes. J is TRBJ1-1 and V is TRBV7-2; unclear D gene. This receptor was identified in a girl under three years old with a congenital heart defect. In nucleotides, the CDR3 is TGTGCCAGCAGCCCCCGAGCGGGCACTGAAGCTTTCTTT. Amino acid sequence: CASSPRAGTEAFF.